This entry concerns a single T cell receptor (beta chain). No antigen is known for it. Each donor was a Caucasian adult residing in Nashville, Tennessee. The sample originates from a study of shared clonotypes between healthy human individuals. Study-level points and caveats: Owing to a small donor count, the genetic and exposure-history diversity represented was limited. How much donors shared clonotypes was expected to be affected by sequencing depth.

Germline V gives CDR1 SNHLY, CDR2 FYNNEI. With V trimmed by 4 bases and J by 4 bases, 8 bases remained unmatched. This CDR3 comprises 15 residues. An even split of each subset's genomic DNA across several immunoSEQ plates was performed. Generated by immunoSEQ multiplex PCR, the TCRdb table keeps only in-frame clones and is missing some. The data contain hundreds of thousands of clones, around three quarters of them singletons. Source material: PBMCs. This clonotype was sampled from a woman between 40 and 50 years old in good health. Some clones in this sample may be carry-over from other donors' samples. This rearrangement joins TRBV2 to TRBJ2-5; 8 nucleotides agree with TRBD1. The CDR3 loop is CASSGQGLGGETQYF. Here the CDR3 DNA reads TGTGCCAGCAGTGGACAGGGGCTAGGGGGAGAGACCCAGTACTTC. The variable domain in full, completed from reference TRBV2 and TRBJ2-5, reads EPEVTQTPSHQVTQMGQEVILRCVPISNHLYFYWYRQILGQKVEFLVSFYNNEISEKSEIFDDQFSVERPDGSNFTLKIRSTKLEDSAMYFCASSGQGLGGETQYFGPGTRLLVL.